These 3 T cell receptor beta chains were sequenced from one sample in a study of T cells in Graves' hyperthyroidism and ophthalmopathy. Amplification targeted TCR beta CDR3 regions from RNA transcripts. First-round RT-PCR of the TCR CDR3 relied on the HTBI primer set. MiXCR, run by TCRdb on the multiplex PCR reads, gives a single entry per CDR3 protein. The sample holds 600,000 to 650,000 distinct CDR3 sequences, 20% to 25% seen once. The sequencing input was blood. Source of these receptors: a man aged 25 to 40 with Graves' ophthalmopathy.

This chain links TRBV27 with TRBJ1-2, with a tentative D call TRBD1 (6 bases). Trimming removed 5 bases from V and 3 bases from J, with 19 bases in between. This CDR3 is built from 16 residues. Germline V lookup: CDR1 MNHEY, CDR2 SMNVEV (reference sequence). Here the CDR3 reads CASSPRGAGGDYGYTF. CDR3 in DNA: TGTGCCAGCAGTCCCCGGGGGGCAGGAGGGGACTATGGCTACACCTTC.

This rearrangement joins TRBV6-2 or TRBV6-3 to TRBJ1-5; tentatively, D is TRBD1 (6 bases). This CDR3 has 20 amino acids. Germline loops: CDR1 MNHEY, CDR2 SVGEGT. V lost 2 bases and J 0 bases, leaving 23 bases between the germline ends. The CDR3 is CASSYGGGLSLDYSNQPQHF. CDR3 nucleotide sequence: TGTGCCAGCAGTTACGGGGGCGGTTTGTCCCTTGACTATAGCAATCAGCCCCAGCATTTT.

In its sample, this clonotype was seen many times. V usage is TRBV20-1 and J usage is TRBJ1-5; 8 nucleotides match TRBD1. The CDR3 length is 15 residues. From germline, CDR1 is DFQATT and CDR2 SNEGSKA (reference sequence). J was trimmed by 2 bases and V by 5 bases; bases with no gene match: 8. Here the CDR3 reads CSAPTTGVGNQPQHF. The CDR3 nucleotides read TGCAGTGCTCCTACGACAGGGGTTGGCAATCAGCCCCAGCATTTT.